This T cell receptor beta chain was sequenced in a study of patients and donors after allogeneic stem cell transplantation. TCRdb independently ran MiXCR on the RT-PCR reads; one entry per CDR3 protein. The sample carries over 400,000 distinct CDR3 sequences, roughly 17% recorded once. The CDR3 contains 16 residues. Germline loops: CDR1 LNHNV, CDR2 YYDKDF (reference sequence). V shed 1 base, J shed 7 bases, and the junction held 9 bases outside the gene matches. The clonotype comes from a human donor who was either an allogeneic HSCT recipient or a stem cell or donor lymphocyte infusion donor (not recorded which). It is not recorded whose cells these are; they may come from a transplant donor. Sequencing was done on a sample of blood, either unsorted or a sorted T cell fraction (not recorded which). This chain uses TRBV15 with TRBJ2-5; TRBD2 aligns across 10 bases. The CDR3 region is CATSRGSGGIPGTQYF. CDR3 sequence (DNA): TGTGCCACCAGCAGAGGTAGCGGGGGGATACCAGGGACCCAGTACTTC.